This T cell receptor (beta chain) came from a study of T cell responses to AZD1222 COVID-19 vaccine. Study findings and constraints: The study found vaccine-associated CD4 TCRs spanning spike, dominant at 160-218 and 743-854. Possibly, clonal diversity was underestimated; donors were largely white British and included more females. Once two AZD1222 doses were given, Spike-specific TCR breadth and depth went up.

This CDR3 has 16 residues. V lost 0 bases to trimming and J lost 7 bases; unmatched junction nucleotides: 7. The germline V gene encodes CDR1 SGHTA and CDR2 FQGTGA. This clone appeared a single time. Its cognate antigen is unknown. Produced via immunoSEQ multiplex PCR; TCRdb's table is partial and in-frame only. The sample lists roughly 150,000 clones; more than 70% were seen once. This TCR was sampled from an adult in good health. Sequences were derived from peripheral blood, sampled on day 0 of AZD1222 vaccination. The chain is built from TRBV7-3 and TRBJ2-2; 8 bases match TRBD2. CDR3 in DNA: TGTGCCAGCAGCTTAACCCCTGCGGGGGGCGGCGGGGAGCTGTTTTTT. Translation: CASSLTPAGGGGELFF. The whole variable domain, filled in from reference TRBV7-3 and TRBJ2-2, reads GAGVSQTPSNKVTEKGKYVELRCDPISGHTALYWYRQSLGQGPEFLIYFQGTGAADDSGLPNDRFFAVRPEGSVSTLKIQRTERGDSAVYLCASSLTPAGGGGELFFGEGSRLTVL.